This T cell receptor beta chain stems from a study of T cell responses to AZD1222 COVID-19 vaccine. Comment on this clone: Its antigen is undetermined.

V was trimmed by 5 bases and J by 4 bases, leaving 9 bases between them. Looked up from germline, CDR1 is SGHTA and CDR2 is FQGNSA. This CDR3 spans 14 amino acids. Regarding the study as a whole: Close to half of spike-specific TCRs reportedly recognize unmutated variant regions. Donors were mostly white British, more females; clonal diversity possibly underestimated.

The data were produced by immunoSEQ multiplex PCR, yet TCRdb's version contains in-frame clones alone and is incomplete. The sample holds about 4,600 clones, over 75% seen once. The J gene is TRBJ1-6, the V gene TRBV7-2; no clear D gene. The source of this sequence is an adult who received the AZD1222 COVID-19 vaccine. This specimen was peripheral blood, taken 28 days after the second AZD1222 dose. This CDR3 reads CASSVRRYNSPLHF. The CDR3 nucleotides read TGTGCCAGCAGCGTCCGACGGTATAATTCACCCCTCCACTTT.